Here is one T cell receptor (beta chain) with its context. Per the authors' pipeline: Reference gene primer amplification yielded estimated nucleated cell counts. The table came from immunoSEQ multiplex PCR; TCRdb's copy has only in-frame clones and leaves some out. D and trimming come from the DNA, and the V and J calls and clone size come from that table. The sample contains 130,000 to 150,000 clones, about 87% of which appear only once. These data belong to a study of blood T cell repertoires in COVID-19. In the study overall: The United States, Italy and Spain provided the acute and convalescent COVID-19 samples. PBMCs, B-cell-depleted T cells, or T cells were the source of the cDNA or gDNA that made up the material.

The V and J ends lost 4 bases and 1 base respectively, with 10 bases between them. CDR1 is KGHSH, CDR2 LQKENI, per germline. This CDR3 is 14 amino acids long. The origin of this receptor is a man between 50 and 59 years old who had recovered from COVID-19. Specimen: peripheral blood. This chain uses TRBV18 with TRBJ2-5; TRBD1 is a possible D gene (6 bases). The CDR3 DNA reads TGTGCCAGCTCACGGACAGATCCCCAAGAGACCCAGTACTTC. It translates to CASSRTDPQETQYF. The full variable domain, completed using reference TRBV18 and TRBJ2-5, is NAGVMQNPRHLVRRRGQEARLRCSPMKGHSHVYWYRQLPEEGLKFMVYLQKENIIDESGMPKERFSAEFPKEGPSILRIQQVVRGDSAAYFCASSRTDPQETQYFGPGTRLLVL.